Presented here are 14 T cell receptor beta chains from one specimen sequenced in a study of type 1 regulatory T cells. MiXCR, applied by TCRdb to the reads, yields one record per CDR3 protein. The sample includes about 100,000 distinct CDR3 sequences, roughly 28% seen only once; the top ten take less than 2.5%. The sequenced sample was CD4+ T cells, either the whole sample or a sorted fraction (not recorded which). The receptors were gathered from a human donor in good health.

The genes are TRBV20-1 and TRBJ1-1; no clear D gene. The CDR3 length is 9 residues. Germline V lookup: CDR1 DFQATT, CDR2 SNEGSKA (reference sequence). V gave up 6 bases and J gave up 10 bases, with 9 bases separating them. The CDR3 DNA follows: TGCAGTGCAGGTGGTGGAGCTTTCTTT. This sequence encodes CSAGGGAFF.

This clonotype showed up just a few times. V usage is TRBV29-1 and J usage is TRBJ2-7; no clear D. The germline V gene encodes CDR1 SQVTM and CDR2 ANQGSEA. Trimming cost V 7 bases and J 0 bases, with 10 bases left between them. CDR3 length: 12 residues. The CDR3 spells CSARLSSYEQYF. The CDR3 DNA is TGCAGCGCGCGGCTGAGCTCCTACGAGCAGTACTTC.

The J gene is TRBJ2-7, the V gene TRBV12-3 or TRBV12-4; a weak D match, TRBD2 (6 bases). The CDR3 totals 12 residues. Trimming took off 7 bases at V and 3 bases at J, with 10 bases between the two ends. CDR3 in DNA: TGTGCCAGCACCCGGGGGATCTACGAGCAGTACTTC. It translates to CASTRGIYEQYF.

The V call is TRBV5-5, the J call TRBJ1-4; maybe TRBD1 (6 bases). The CDR3 spans 16 residues. Trimming left V 0 bases short and J 6 bases short, with 15 bases between. The germline V gene has CDR1 SGHKS and CDR2 YYEKEE (reference sequence). The CDR3, as DNA: TGTGCCAGCAGCTTGGGATTCAGGGGCCGATATGAAAAACTGTTTTTT. Protein product: CASSLGFRGRYEKLFF.

V usage is TRBV5-6 and J usage is TRBJ1-2; the match to TRBD1 covers 7 bases. The length of the CDR3 is 12 residues. The junction had 2 bases not matched to a gene; V was cut back by 4 bases and J by 5 bases. CDR1 SGHDT and CDR2 YYEEEE come from the germline V gene. The CDR3, as DNA: TGTGCCAGCAGCGGGACAGCATATGGCTACACCTTC. Amino acids: CASSGTAYGYTF.

This clonotype was seen more than once but under ten times. The rearrangement joins TRBV20-1 to TRBJ2-1, with a tentative D call TRBD2 (6 bases). V was trimmed by 4 bases and J by 0 bases, leaving 13 bases between them. The CDR3 totals 15 residues. In germline, CDR1 is DFQATT, CDR2 SNEGSKA (reference sequence). In nucleotides, the CDR3 is TGCAGTGCTAAACCGGGACTGAGCTCCTACAATGAGCAGTTCTTC. This gives the protein CSAKPGLSSYNEQFF.

This clonotype was picked up one time. V usage is TRBV7-2 and J usage is TRBJ2-7, with 7 bases lining up with TRBD1. Germline CDR1 and CDR2: SGHTA and FQGNSA. J lost 5 bases, V lost 3 bases, and 7 bases had no gene match. The CDR3 length is 14 residues. The CDR3 here is CASSFKTGTHEQYF. As DNA, the CDR3 is TGTGCCAGCAGCTTTAAGACAGGGACCCACGAGCAGTACTTC. The whole variable domain, remainder taken from reference TRBV7-2 and TRBJ2-7, is GAGVSQSPSNKVTEKGKDVELRCDPISGHTALYWYRQSLGQGLEFLIYFQGNSAPDKSGLPSDRFSAERTGGSVSTLTIQRTQQEDSAVYLCASSFKTGTHEQYFGPGTRLTVT.

This clonotype was observed a few times. The chain employs TRBV6-1 and TRBJ2-7; D is undetermined. Trimming removed 3 bases at V and 2 bases at J, with 14 bases between. The CDR3 totals 15 residues. The V gene's germline CDR1 is MNHNS and CDR2 SASEGT. CDR3 coding DNA: TGTGCCAGCAGTGATGGAGTGGTCAACACCTACGAGCAGTACTTC. Translated: CASSDGVVNTYEQYF.

In its sample, this clonotype was seen a few times. The chain is built from TRBV6-1 and TRBJ2-7; D remains unclear. The CDR3 runs 12 residues. V was cut by 8 bases and J by 9 bases, with 17 bases left in between. CDR1 MNHNS and CDR2 SASEGT come from the germline V gene. In DNA form, the CDR3 reads TGTGCCAGCCACCACACCCCTAAGGGGCAGTACTTC. It yields the protein CASHHTPKGQYF.

This clonotype has more than one count but fewer than ten. The genes are TRBV6-9 and TRBJ1-1; D might be TRBD1 (5 bases). The length of the CDR3 is 12 residues. V shed 11 bases and J shed 1 base, with 11 bases lying between them. The germline V gene encodes CDR1 MNHGY and CDR2 SVAAGI. CDR3 nucleotides: TGTGCCGGGACCGGCAAGAACACTGAAGCTTTCTTT. As protein: CAGTGKNTEAFF.

The gene calls are TRBV20-1 and TRBJ1-6; D remains ambiguous. Germline V CDR1 and CDR2: DFQATT, SNEGSKA (reference sequence). CDR3 length: 13 amino acids. Deletions cut 4 bases from V and 1 base from J, with 5 bases between. CDR3 sequence reads: CSAMDSYNSPLHF. The CDR3 coding sequence is TGCAGTGCTATGGATTCCTATAATTCACCCCTCCACTTT.

The chain uses TRBV7-2 and TRBJ2-7; D might be TRBD1 or TRBD2, each matching 5 bases. Trimming pared 0 bases from V and 2 bases from J, leaving 11 bases between. CDR3 length: 15 residues. CDR1 and CDR2 from the germline V gene are SGHTA and FQGNSA. CDR3 in amino acids: CASSLAFGAAYEQYF. The CDR3 DNA follows: TGTGCCAGCAGCTTAGCCTTCGGGGCTGCCTACGAGCAGTACTTC. The variable domain in full, completed from reference TRBV7-2 and TRBJ2-7, reads GAGVSQSPSNKVTEKGKDVELRCDPISGHTALYWYRQSLGQGLEFLIYFQGNSAPDKSGLPSDRFSAERTGGSVSTLTIQRTQQEDSAVYLCASSLAFGAAYEQYFGPGTRLTVT.

This sequence joins TRBV7-9 and TRBJ1-1; possible D gene TRBD1, 6 bases. Trimming shortened V by 1 base and J by 3 bases, and 18 bases separated the two germline ends. Germline CDR1 SEHNR, CDR2 FQNEAQ (reference sequence). CDR3 length: 17 amino acids. In DNA, the CDR3 is TGTGCCAGCAGCTTAGATATTTGGGGGGCAGAGTACACTGAAGCTTTCTTT. Translation: CASSLDIWGAEYTEAFF.

V gene TRBV19 combines with J gene TRBJ1-1; 9 nucleotides match TRBD1. This CDR3 contains 16 residues. Trimming cost V 6 bases and J 1 base; bases outside gene matches: 9. CDR1 and CDR2 from the germline V gene are LNHDA and SQIVND (reference sequence). The CDR3 region has the DNA TGTGCCAGTAGCCGTCTACCGGGACAGGGGAACACTGAAGCTTTCTTT. This sequence encodes CASSRLPGQGNTEAFF.